These 23 T cell receptor beta chains were all obtained from the same sample, sequenced in a study of technical replicates of blood from a handful of donors. The data were produced by immunoSEQ multiplex PCR, yet TCRdb's version contains in-frame clones alone and is incomplete. The repertoire holds 55,000 to 85,000 clones, with nearly 98% as singletons. The sequenced material came from T cells isolated from PBMCs. These receptors originate from a human donor in good health.

V usage is TRBV2 and J usage is TRBJ1-2, with 7 bases that match TRBD1. The V gene end was trimmed by 3 bases and the J gene end by 3 bases; junction bases not matched to a gene: 7. The CDR3 extends over 15 amino acids. CDR1 SNHLY and CDR2 FYNNEI come from the germline V gene. The CDR3 nucleotides are TGTGCCAGCAGTGATAGGAGGGGGCGAGACTATGGCTACACCTTC. It specifies CASSDRRGRDYGYTF.

The chain links TRBV29-1 to TRBJ2-3; tentatively, D is TRBD1 (7 bases). From germline, CDR1 is SQVTM and CDR2 ANQGSEA. CDR3 length equals 14 residues. Trimming shortened V by 6 bases and J by 5 bases, and 18 bases separated the two germline ends. In DNA, the CDR3 is TGCAGCGTGCAACAGGGGAGGTGGGGAGATACGCAGTATTTT. Its translation: CSVQQGRWGDTQYF.

The chain recombines TRBV11-2 with TRBJ2-6; TRBD1 matches 9 bases. CDR1 and CDR2 (germline): SGHAT, FQNNGV. Germline trimming cut 3 bases from V and 0 bases from J; bases unmatched to any gene: 9. The CDR3 is 19 residues long. The CDR3 DNA reads TGTGCCAGCAGCTTGATGACAGGGGGGGATTCCTCTGGGGCCAACGTCCTGACTTTC. It translates to CASSLMTGGDSSGANVLTF.

The genes are TRBV29-1 and TRBJ2-6; D not certain. V was cut by 3 bases and J by 0 bases, with 9 bases left in between. Germline V gene lookup returns CDR1 SQVTM and CDR2 ANQGSEA. This CDR3 is built from 15 residues. The CDR3, as DNA: TGCAGCGTTGACGGGTCGATCTCTGGGGCCAACGTCCTGACTTTC. Its protein product is CSVDGSISGANVLTF.

The gene calls are TRBV6-1 and TRBJ1-5; 8 bases map to TRBD1. The V gene end was trimmed by 4 bases and the J gene end by 0 bases; junction bases not matched to a gene: 5. Germline-derived CDR1 and CDR2 are MNHNS and SASEGT. The CDR3 contains 16 residues. CDR3 bases: TGTGCCAGCAGTGGGACAGGGCCCTATAGCAATCAGCCCCAGCATTTT. This encodes CASSGTGPYSNQPQHF.

The chain combines TRBV6-5 with TRBJ1-5, with 7 positions matching TRBD1. V lost 0 bases, J lost 5 bases, and 1 base stayed unmatched. Germline CDR1 MNHEY, CDR2 SVGAGI. The CDR3 runs 14 residues. Here the CDR3 DNA reads TGTGCCAGCAGTTACTCCACAGGGGATCAGCCCCAGCATTTT. It specifies CASSYSTGDQPQHF.

This clone was detected once. This sequence joins TRBV4-2 and TRBJ2-7; 7 bases map to TRBD2. Trimming removed 4 bases from V and 0 bases from J; junction bases left unmatched: 15. The length of the CDR3 is 18 residues. Germline values: CDR1 LGHNA, CDR2 YNFKEQ. DNA of the CDR3: TGTGCCAGCAGCCTTGGGGGTAGCGGGCGAACTAGCTCCTACGAGCAGTACTTC. Amino acid sequence: CASSLGGSGRTSSYEQYF.

CDR3 sequence reads: CASSGTSGNEQYF. CDR3 nucleotides: TGTGCCAGTTCCGGGACTAGCGGAAACGAGCAGTACTTC. This chain uses TRBV6-7 with TRBJ2-7, with 11 nucleotides matching TRBD2. TRBV6-7 falls under the ORF class, with uncertain function. The CDR3 has 13 residues. With V trimmed by 9 bases and J by 5 bases, 6 bases remained unmatched.

The chain recombines TRBV6-1 with TRBJ2-7, with 8 bases identical to TRBD1. Germline loops: CDR1 MNHNS, CDR2 SASEGT. There are 15 residues in the CDR3. V shed 5 bases and J 3 bases; nucleotides not matched to a gene: 9. Here the CDR3 reads CASSLGRTGIYEQYF. CDR3 bases: TGTGCCAGCAGTCTCGGACGGACAGGGATCTACGAGCAGTACTTC.

This clone has just one count. The chain uses TRBV2 and TRBJ2-2, with TRBD2 matching 13 bases. Germline V lookup: CDR1 SNHLY, CDR2 FYNNEI. Losses at the gene ends were 6 bases for V and 3 bases for J; bases not matched to a gene: 4. The length of the CDR3 is 16 residues. CDR3 sequence (DNA): TGTGCCAGCAGCCCGACTAGCGGGAGGCACACCGGGGAGCTGTTTTTT. Amino acids: CASSPTSGRHTGELFF.

The chain couples TRBV7-9 to TRBJ2-1; TRBD2 matches at 10 bases. This CDR3 spans 15 amino acids. The J segment lost 5 bases and the V segment lost 3 bases, leaving 4 bases of the junction unmatched. Looked up from germline, CDR1 is SEHNR and CDR2 is FQNEAQ (reference sequence). CDR3 in amino acids: CASSLTSGSNNEQFF. In DNA form, the CDR3 reads TGTGCCAGCAGCTTGACTAGCGGGTCCAACAATGAGCAGTTCTTC. The full variable domain, completed using reference TRBV7-9 and TRBJ2-1, is DTGVSQNPRHKITKRGQNVTFRCDPISEHNRLYWYRQTLGQGPEFLTYFQNEAQLEKSRLLSDRFSAERPKGSFSTLEIQRTEQGDSAMYLCASSLTSGSNNEQFFGPGTRLTVL.

The genes are TRBV7-2 and TRBJ2-3; tentatively, D is TRBD2 (5 bases). Per germline, CDR1 SGHTA and CDR2 FQGNSA. The V end lost 5 bases, the J end lost 2 bases, and 14 bases lay between the germline ends. The CDR3 runs 15 residues. The CDR3 region is CASSPIFGITDTQYF. As DNA, the CDR3 is TGTGCCAGCAGCCCCATTTTCGGGATCACAGATACGCAGTATTTT. Supplemented by reference TRBV7-2 and TRBJ2-3, the full variable domain reads GAGVSQSPSNKVTEKGKDVELRCDPISGHTALYWYRQSLGQGLEFLIYFQGNSAPDKSGLPSDRFSAERTGGSVSTLTIQRTQQEDSAVYLCASSPIFGITDTQYFGPGTRLTVL.

The rearrangement links TRBV7-2 to TRBJ2-3; 8 bases are shared with TRBD2. CDR1 is SGHTA and CDR2 is FQGNSA in the germline V gene. The CDR3 is 15 amino acids. Trimming removed 5 bases from V and 2 bases from J; junction bases left unmatched: 6. The CDR3 spells CASSPTSGNTDTQYF. As DNA, the CDR3 is TGTGCCAGCAGCCCTACTAGCGGTAACACAGATACGCAGTATTTT.

This clone was seen once. The chain carries TRBV2 and TRBJ1-3; TRBD1 agrees at 8 bases. Germline-derived CDR1 and CDR2 are SNHLY and FYNNEI. This CDR3 comprises 15 residues. V was clipped by 7 bases and J by 7 bases; unmatched bases: 12. DNA of the CDR3: TGTGCCAGCAACGGACAGGGATTCGGAGGCAACACCATATATTTT. Translated: CASNGQGFGGNTIYF.

The gene calls are TRBV7-9 and TRBJ1-5, with D tentatively TRBD1 (6 bases). CDR1 and CDR2 from the germline V gene are SEHNR and FQNEAQ (reference sequence). This CDR3 comprises 14 residues. Trimming took 11 bases from V and 2 from J, leaving 16 bases between them. The CDR3 DNA is TGTGCCCATCAACAGGGTGGTCGCAATCAGCCCCAGCATTTT. Translated: CAHQQGGRNQPQHF.

The V and J genes are TRBV30 and TRBJ1-3; D is possibly TRBD1 (5 bases). The V gene lost 8 bases and the J gene lost 1 base, with 12 bases spanning the gap. There are 13 residues in the CDR3. CDR1 and CDR2 from the germline V gene are GTSNPN and SVGIG (reference sequence). CDR3 sequence (DNA): TGTGCCCGCCGGACATTTTCTGGAAACACCATATATTTT. Its translation: CARRTFSGNTIYF.

The chain links TRBV2 to TRBJ1-2; maybe TRBD1 (5 bases). With 2 bases removed from V and 4 bases from J, the gap between germline ends came to 11 bases. The length of the CDR3 is 14 residues. The germline V gene has CDR1 SNHLY and CDR2 FYNNEI. DNA for the CDR3: TGTGCCAGCAGTGAATCTGGGGGGGGCTATGGCTACACCTTC. Amino acids: CASSESGGGYGYTF. The variable domain in full, completed from reference TRBV2 and TRBJ1-2, reads EPEVTQTPSHQVTQMGQEVILRCVPISNHLYFYWYRQILGQKVEFLVSFYNNEISEKSEIFDDQFSVERPDGSNFTLKIRSTKLEDSAMYFCASSESGGGYGYTFGSGTRLTVV.

The chain uses TRBV30 and TRBJ1-2; 8 bases agree with TRBD1. The CDR3 consists of 12 residues. V was clipped by 4 bases and J by 7 bases; unmatched bases: 5. Germline CDR1 reads GTSNPN; CDR2 reads SVGIG (reference sequence). The CDR3 spells CAWTGGVLGYTF. For the CDR3, the DNA is TGTGCCTGGACAGGGGGCGTACTTGGCTACACCTTC.

The J gene is TRBJ2-3, the V gene TRBV28; 9 nucleotides line up with TRBD1. Trimming removed 3 bases from V and 4 bases from J; junction bases left unmatched: 11. This CDR3 is 17 amino acids long. Germline CDR1 and CDR2: MDHEN and SYDVKM. CDR3 residues: CASSFRGSGQGSDTQYF. As DNA, the CDR3 is TGTGCCAGCAGTTTCCGGGGGTCGGGACAGGGCTCAGATACGCAGTATTTT.

As DNA, the CDR3 is TGTGCCAGCAGTGCCCTAGGATTCAATGAGCAGTTCTTC. Its translation: CASSALGFNEQFF. The genes are TRBV27 and TRBJ2-1; D remains unclear. The CDR3 is made up of 13 amino acids. Germline V CDR1 and CDR2: MNHEY, SMNVEV (reference sequence). V shed 5 bases and J shed 6 bases, with 11 bases lying between them.

V usage is TRBV14 and J usage is TRBJ2-2, with 7 bases that match TRBD2. Germline CDR1 is SGHDN and CDR2 is FVKESK. This CDR3 comprises 13 residues. V was clipped by 6 bases and J by 6 bases; unmatched bases: 4. The CDR3: CASRAGVPGELFF. DNA of the CDR3: TGTGCCAGCAGGGCGGGAGTCCCCGGGGAGCTGTTTTTT.

The chain is built from TRBV29-1 and TRBJ1-3; no reliable D call. There are 10 residues in the CDR3. Trimming removed 7 bases from V and 4 bases from J, with 5 bases in between. Per germline, CDR1 SQVTM and CDR2 ANQGSEA. Written as DNA, the CDR3 is TGCAGCGCGGTAGGAAACACCATATATTTT. Its protein product is CSAVGNTIYF.

The gene calls are TRBV6-5 and TRBJ2-1, with 15 bases lining up with TRBD2. V lost 5 bases to trimming and J lost 9 bases; unmatched junction nucleotides: 2. Per germline, CDR1 MNHEY and CDR2 SVGAGI. CDR3 length equals 14 residues. CDR3 loop: CASSPGLAGGEQFF. The DNA for the CDR3 is TGTGCCAGCAGTCCGGGACTAGCGGGAGGTGAGCAGTTCTTC.